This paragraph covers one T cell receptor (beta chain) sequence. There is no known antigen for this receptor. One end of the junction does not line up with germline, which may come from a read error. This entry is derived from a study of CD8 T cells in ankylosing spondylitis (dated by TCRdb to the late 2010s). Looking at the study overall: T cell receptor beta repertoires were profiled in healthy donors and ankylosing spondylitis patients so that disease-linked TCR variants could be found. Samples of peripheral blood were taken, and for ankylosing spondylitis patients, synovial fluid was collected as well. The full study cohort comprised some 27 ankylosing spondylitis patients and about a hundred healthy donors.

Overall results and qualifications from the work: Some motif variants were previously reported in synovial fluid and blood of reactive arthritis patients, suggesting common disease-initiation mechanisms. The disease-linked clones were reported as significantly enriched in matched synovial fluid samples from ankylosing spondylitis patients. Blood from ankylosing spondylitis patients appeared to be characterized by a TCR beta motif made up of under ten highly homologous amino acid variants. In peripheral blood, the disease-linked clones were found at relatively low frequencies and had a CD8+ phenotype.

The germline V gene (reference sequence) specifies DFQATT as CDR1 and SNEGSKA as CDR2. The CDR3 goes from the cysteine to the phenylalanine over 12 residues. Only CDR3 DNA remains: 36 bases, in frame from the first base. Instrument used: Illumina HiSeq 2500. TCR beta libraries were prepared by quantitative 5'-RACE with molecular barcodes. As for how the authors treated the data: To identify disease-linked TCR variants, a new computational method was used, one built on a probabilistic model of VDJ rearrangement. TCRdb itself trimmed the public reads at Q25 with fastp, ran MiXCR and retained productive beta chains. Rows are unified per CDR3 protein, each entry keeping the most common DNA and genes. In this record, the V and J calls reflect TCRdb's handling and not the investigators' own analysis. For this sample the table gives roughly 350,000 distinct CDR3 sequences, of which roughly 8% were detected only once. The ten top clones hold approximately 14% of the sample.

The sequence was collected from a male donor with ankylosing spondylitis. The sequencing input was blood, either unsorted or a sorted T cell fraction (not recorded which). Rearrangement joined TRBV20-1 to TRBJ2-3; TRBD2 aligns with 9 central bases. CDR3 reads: CSARNGGRAVFF. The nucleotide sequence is TGCAGTGCTAGAAATGGCGGGAGGGCTGTCTTTTTT.